Reported below is one T cell receptor (beta chain). The data are from a study of relationships among human T cell subsets. CD4+CD25-CD294+ Th2 cells were bead-selected for CD294 once CD4+CD56+ natural killer T cells were depleted. TCR alpha and beta CDR3s were amplified from mRNA by semiquantitative ARM-PCR. Exponential amplification used communal superprimers after tagged nested gene-specific primers in ARM-PCR. TCRdb analysed the multiplex PCR reads with MiXCR anew, one entry per CDR3 protein. The data hold just under 4,000 distinct CDR3 sequences, with about 51% observed a single time. Between the trimmed V and J ends, which lost 5 bases and 4 bases, there was a span of 14 bases. This CDR3 region has 14 residues. The germline CDR1 and CDR2 sequences are MNHEY and SMNVEV (reference sequence).

The chain combines TRBV27 with TRBJ2-5; no definite D call. The source of this sequence is a man aged 35 to 55 in good health. Material: CD4+ Th2 cells sorted from blood. Here the CDR3 DNA reads TGTGCCAGCAGTGCTCGAAGGGTCGGAGAGACCCAGTACTTC. Translating it yields CASSARRVGETQYF.